A selection of T cell receptor beta chains follows, all from one sample in a study of cytotoxic CD8 clonotypes in ibrutinib-treated CLL. Repertoires were generated with immunoSEQ multiplex PCR, while TCRdb's copy carries only in-frame clones and drops some. The data show roughly 45,000 clones, with about 65% seen just once and around a fifth held by the top ten. The source material was PBMCs, sampled after 24 months of ibrutinib treatment. The receptor source for this set is a human donor with chronic lymphocytic leukemia. CDR3s include the opening cysteine and the closing phenylalanine or tryptophan. Fields, in order: V gene, D gene, J gene, clone size, CDR3 DNA, CDR3 protein. A D gene is named only where the DNA matches it firmly. Size is omitted from some rows. Given values are once, few, many or a class for expanded clones.

TRBV10-3	-	TRBJ1-1	few	TGTGCCATCAGCTATTCGTCTCGCCCAAGGGACACTGAAGCTTTCTTT	CAISYSSRPRDTEAFF
TRBV5-1	-	TRBJ2-2	many	TGCGCCAGCAGCTCCCAAGGGGGAAGCGTGACCGGGGAGCTGTTTTTT	CASSSQGGSVTGELFF
TRBV10-3	TRBD1	TRBJ2-5	few	TGTGCCATCAGTGAGTCCCCACAGGGGGCCCAAGAGACCCAGTACTTC	CAISESPQGAQETQYF
TRBV5-1	TRBD2	TRBJ2-1	-	TGCGCCAGCAGCTTCGGACTAGCGGGAGAGTACAATGAGCAGTTCTTC	CASSFGLAGEYNEQFF
TRBV4-1	TRBD2	TRBJ2-1	few	TGCGCCAGCAAACAAAGGGTGACACTAGCGGGTTTGGGCGATGAGCAGTTCTTC	CASKQRVTLAGLGDEQFF
TRBV5-1	-	TRBJ2-3	-	TGCGCCAGCAGTCCCTACCTGGGAGCTACGCAGTATTTT	CASSPYLGATQYF
TRBV6-1	-	TRBJ1-4	-	TGTGCCAGCAGTTTGGTCCGTCATGGTGAAAAACTGTTTTTT	CASSLVRHGEKLFF
TRBV5-5	TRBD1	TRBJ1-5	few	TGTGCCAGCAGCAGATGGACAGGGAGTGATCAGCCCCAGCATTTT	CASSRWTGSDQPQHF
TRBV19	-	TRBJ2-7	-	TGTGCCAGTAGATACAGCGGTTTCGACTACGAGCAGTACTTC	CASRYSGFDYEQYF
TRBV5-1	TRBD2	TRBJ2-5	-	TGCGCCAGCAGCGCCAGGGTGGGGGGGGAGACCCAGTACTTC	CASSARVGGETQYF
TRBV19	-	TRBJ2-3	-	TGTGCCAGTAGTAGCGTCCCTAGCACAGATACGCAGTATTTT	CASSSVPSTDTQYF
TRBV4-1	-	TRBJ1-1	-	TGCGCCAGCAGCCAAGTTGGGGTGATGAACACTGAAGCTTTCTTT	CASSQVGVMNTEAFF
TRBV7-2	TRBD2	TRBJ2-2	-	TGTGCCAGGCCCTCTAGCGGCGTCACCGGGGAGCTGTTTTTT	CARPSSGVTGELFF
TRBV6-5	-	TRBJ1-6	-	TGTGCCAGCAGTCGACGGTACTCTAATTCACCCCTCCACTTT	CASSRRYSNSPLHF
TRBV19	-	TRBJ2-3	few	TGTGCCAGTAGTATTGGAGATACGCAGTATTTT	CASSIGDTQYF
TRBV18	-	TRBJ2-1	once	TGTGCCAGCTCACCACTAGGAGGTATACACAATGAGCAGTTCTTC	CASSPLGGIHNEQFF
TRBV30	-	TRBJ1-5	few	TGTGCCTGGAGTGGGGACAGCAATCAGCCCCAGCATTTT	CAWSGDSNQPQHF
TRBV7-3	-	TRBJ2-5	-	TGTGCCAGCAGCTTAAGAGGGACTCAGGGGACCCAGTACTTC	CASSLRGTQGTQYF
TRBV6-4	-	TRBJ1-1	-	TGTGCCAGCAGTGCCCTCCTCGTGACACCGAACACTGAAGCTTTCTTT	CASSALLVTPNTEAFF
TRBV16	-	TRBJ2-7	-	TGTGCCAGCAGCCATGCGAGTGACGGTTCCTACGAGCAGTACTTC	CASSHASDGSYEQYF
TRBV7-3	TRBD2	TRBJ2-3	-	TGTGCCAGCAGCGCTCTAGCGGGAGGAAGCACAGATACGCAGTATTTT	CASSALAGGSTDTQYF
TRBV2	-	TRBJ2-2	-	TGTGCCAGCAGTGACCCGGGACTCAACGGGGAGCTGTTTTTT	CASSDPGLNGELFF
TRBV5-1	-	TRBJ1-1	-	TGCGCCAGCAGCTGGGGCTCGAACACTGAAGCTTTCTTT	CASSWGSNTEAFF
TRBV11-2	TRBD1	TRBJ1-6	-	TGTGCCAGCAGCTCTCGACAGGGGTATAATTCACCCCTCCACTTT	CASSSRQGYNSPLHF
TRBV2	-	TRBJ1-1	-	TGTGCCAGCTTAGTCGGAACTGAAGCTTTCTTT	CASLVGTEAFF
TRBV28	-	TRBJ1-4	many	TGTGCCAGCAGCTTAGGACACCGGCTGTTTTTT	CASSLGHRLFF
TRBV7-2	TRBD2	TRBJ2-1	-	TGTGCCAGCAGCTTAGGAGGACTAGCGGGAGGAAAAGTCTACAATGAGCAGTTCTTC	CASSLGGLAGGKVYNEQFF
TRBV6-5	-	TRBJ1-1	-	TGTGCCAGCAGTTACTCAGGGGGAGGGGGTGAAGCTTTCTTT	CASSYSGGGGEAFF
TRBV7-2	-	TRBJ1-2	once	TGTGCCAGCAGCCCACCCGACTGGGGCTACACCTTC	CASSPPDWGYTF